The present entry profiles one T cell receptor (beta chain) with its context. Its cognate antigen is unknown. The CDR3 has 15 amino acids. Germline CDR1 reads SGHTA; CDR2 reads FQGNSA. Trimming took off 2 bases at V and 2 bases at J, with 7 bases between the two ends. Only in-frame clones appear in the TCRdb table, and some are missing; sequencing was by immunoSEQ multiplex PCR. The sample holds roughly 100,000 clones, about 72% seen once. The record originates from a study of cytotoxic CD8 clonotypes in ibrutinib-treated CLL. Study results and limitations: Under treatment, the uncommon public clonotypes either contracted or remained stable.

V usage is TRBV7-2 and J usage is TRBJ2-6; D not certain. This specimen consisted of PBMCs, obtained after 12 months of ibrutinib treatment. The source is a human donor with chronic lymphocytic leukemia. The CDR3 spells CASSLSTPGANVLTF. The CDR3 DNA sequence: TGTGCCAGCAGCTTAAGCACCCCTGGGGCCAACGTCCTGACTTTC. Drawing the rest from reference TRBV7-2 and TRBJ2-6, the complete variable domain is GAGVSQSPSNKVTEKGKDVELRCDPISGHTALYWYRQSLGQGLEFLIYFQGNSAPDKSGLPSDRFSAERTGGSVSTLTIQRTQQEDSAVYLCASSLSTPGANVLTFGAGSRLTVL.